This T cell receptor (beta chain) was observed in a study of graft-versus-host responses after intestinal transplantation. Remarks on this clone: Antigen unknown.

Trimming pared 3 bases from V and 5 bases from J, leaving 11 bases between. Germline V CDR1 and CDR2: MDHEN, SYDVKM. The CDR3 covers 13 residues. Intraepithelial lymphocytes and lamina propria lymphocytes were released through processing of graft tissue. The data were produced by immunoSEQ multiplex PCR, yet TCRdb's version contains in-frame clones alone and is incomplete. Of around 35,000 clones listed, roughly nine tenths are singletons. Regarding the study as a whole: GvH clones detected in recipient marrow included some appearing first in ileum or blood.

The sample in question was ileum tissue, obtained 200 to 210 days after intestinal transplant. The V and J genes are TRBV28 and TRBJ2-7, with a weak D call TRBD1 (6 bases). The origin of this receptor is a human patient who received an intestinal transplant, so some T cells may come from the graft donor. Here the CDR3 DNA reads TGTGCCAGCAGTTTGAGGGGGTCCGACGAGCAGTACTTC. Translation: CASSLRGSDEQYF.